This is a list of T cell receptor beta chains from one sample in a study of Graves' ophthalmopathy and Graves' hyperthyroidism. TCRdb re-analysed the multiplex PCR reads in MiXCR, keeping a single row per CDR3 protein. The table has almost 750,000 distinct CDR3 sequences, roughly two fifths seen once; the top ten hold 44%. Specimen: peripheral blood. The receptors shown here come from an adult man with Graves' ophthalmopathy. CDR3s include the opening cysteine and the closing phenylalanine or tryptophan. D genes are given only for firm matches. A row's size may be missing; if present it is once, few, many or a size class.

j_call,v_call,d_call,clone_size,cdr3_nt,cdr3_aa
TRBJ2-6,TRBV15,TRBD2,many,TGTGCCACCAGGGCGGGGGTCTCTGGGGCCAACGTCCTGACTTTC,CATRAGVSGANVLTF
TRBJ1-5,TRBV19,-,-,TGTGCCAGTAGTATAGAATCGTGGCAGGGGAGTTATCAGCCCCAGCATTTT,CASSIESWQGSYQPQHF
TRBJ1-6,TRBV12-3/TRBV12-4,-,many,TGTGCCAGCAGTCGGACACTTGGGGAAAATTCACCCCTCCACTTT,CASSRTLGENSPLHF
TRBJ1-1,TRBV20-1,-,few,TGCAGTGTGCCAGGGGCTAACACTGAAGCTTTCTTT,CSVPGANTEAFF
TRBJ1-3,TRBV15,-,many,TGTGCCACCAGCGGGGTCGGACGGAGCTCTGGAAACACCATATATTTT,CATSGVGRSSGNTIYF
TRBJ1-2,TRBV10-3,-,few,TGTGCCAGCAGAAAGGGCAGGGCTAACTATGGCTACACCTTC,CASRKGRANYGYTF
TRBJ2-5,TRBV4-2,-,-,TGTGCCAGCAGCTTTGGGTTTGCGGAGACCCAGTACTTC,CASSFGFAETQYF
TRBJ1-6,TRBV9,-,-,TGTGCCAGCACCTCGGATGCAGAGATCTCCTATAATTCACCCCTCCACTTT,CASTSDAEISYNSPLHF
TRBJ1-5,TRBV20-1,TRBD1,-,TGCAGTGCTCTGGTTCGACAGGGGCATAGCAATCAGCCCCAGCATTTT,CSALVRQGHSNQPQHF
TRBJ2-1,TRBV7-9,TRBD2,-,TGTGCCCAATACATAGCGGGGGTGTACAATGAGCAGTTCTTC,CAQYIAGVYNEQFF
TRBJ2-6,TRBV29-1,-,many,TGCAGCGTTGAAGAGTTCGACCTCTCTGGGGCCAACGTCCTGACTTTC,CSVEEFDLSGANVLTF